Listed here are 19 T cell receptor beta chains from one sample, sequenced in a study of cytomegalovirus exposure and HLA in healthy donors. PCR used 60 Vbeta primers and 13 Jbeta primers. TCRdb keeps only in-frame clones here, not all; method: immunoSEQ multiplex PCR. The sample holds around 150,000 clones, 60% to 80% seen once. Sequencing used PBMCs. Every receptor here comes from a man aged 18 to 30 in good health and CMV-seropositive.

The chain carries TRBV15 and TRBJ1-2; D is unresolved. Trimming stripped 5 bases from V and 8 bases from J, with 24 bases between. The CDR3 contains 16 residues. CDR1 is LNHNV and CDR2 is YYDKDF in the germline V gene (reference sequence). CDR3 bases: TGTGCCACCAGCCCGATGAGAGGGTATCATCTAAGAGGCTACACCTTC. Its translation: CATSPMRGYHLRGYTF.

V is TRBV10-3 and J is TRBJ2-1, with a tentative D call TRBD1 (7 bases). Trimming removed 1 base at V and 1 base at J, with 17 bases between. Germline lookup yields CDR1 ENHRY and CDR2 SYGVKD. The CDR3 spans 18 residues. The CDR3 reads CAISEFGGGARSYNEQFF. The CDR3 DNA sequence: TGTGCCATCAGTGAGTTTGGAGGGGGCGCGAGGTCCTACAATGAGCAGTTCTTC.

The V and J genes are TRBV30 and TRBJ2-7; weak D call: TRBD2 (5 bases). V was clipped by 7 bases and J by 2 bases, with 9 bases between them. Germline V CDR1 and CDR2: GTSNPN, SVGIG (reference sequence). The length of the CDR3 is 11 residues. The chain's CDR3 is CAYGETYEQYF. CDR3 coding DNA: TGTGCCTACGGGGAGACCTACGAGCAGTACTTC.

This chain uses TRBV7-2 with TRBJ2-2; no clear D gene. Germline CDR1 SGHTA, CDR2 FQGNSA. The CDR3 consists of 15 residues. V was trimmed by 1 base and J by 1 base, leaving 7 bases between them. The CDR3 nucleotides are TGTGCCAGCAGCTTAGTCCCCCAGAACACCGGGGAGCTGTTTTTT. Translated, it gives CASSLVPQNTGELFF.

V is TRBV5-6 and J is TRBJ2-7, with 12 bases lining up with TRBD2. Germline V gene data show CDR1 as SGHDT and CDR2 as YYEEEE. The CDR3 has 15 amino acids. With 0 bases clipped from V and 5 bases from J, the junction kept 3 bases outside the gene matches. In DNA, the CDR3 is TGTGCCAGCAGCTTGGATGGACTAGCGGGAAACGAGCAGTACTTC. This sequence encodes CASSLDGLAGNEQYF.

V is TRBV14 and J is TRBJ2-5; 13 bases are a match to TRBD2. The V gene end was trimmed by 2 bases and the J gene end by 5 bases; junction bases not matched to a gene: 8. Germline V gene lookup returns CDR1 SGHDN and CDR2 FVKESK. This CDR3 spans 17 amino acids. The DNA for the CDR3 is TGTGCCAGCAGCCAATATTCCGGGACTAGCGGGGTGGAGACCCAGTACTTC. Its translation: CASSQYSGTSGVETQYF.

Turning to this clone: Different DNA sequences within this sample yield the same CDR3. This CDR3 is CASFPGGRTGELFF. CDR3 bases: TGTGCCAGTTTCCCGGGGGGTCGGACCGGGGAGCTGTTTTTT. The chain joins TRBV10-3 to TRBJ2-2, with 7 bases lining up with TRBD2. The CDR3 runs 14 residues. V was pared by 10 bases and J by 5 bases, with 10 bases of the junction left unmatched. Germline V CDR1 and CDR2: ENHRY, SYGVKD.

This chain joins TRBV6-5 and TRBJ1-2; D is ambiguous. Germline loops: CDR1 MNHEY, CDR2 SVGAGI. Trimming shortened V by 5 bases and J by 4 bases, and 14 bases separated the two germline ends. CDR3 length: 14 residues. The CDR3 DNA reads TGTGCCAGCAGTACGACTCCCTCTATCTATGGCTACACCTTC. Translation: CASSTTPSIYGYTF.

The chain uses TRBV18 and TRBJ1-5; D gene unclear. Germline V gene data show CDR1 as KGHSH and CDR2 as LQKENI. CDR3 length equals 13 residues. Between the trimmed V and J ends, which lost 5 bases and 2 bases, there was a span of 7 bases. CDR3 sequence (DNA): TGTGCCAGCTCAGAGTACGGCAATCAGCCCCAGCATTTT. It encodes CASSEYGNQPQHF.

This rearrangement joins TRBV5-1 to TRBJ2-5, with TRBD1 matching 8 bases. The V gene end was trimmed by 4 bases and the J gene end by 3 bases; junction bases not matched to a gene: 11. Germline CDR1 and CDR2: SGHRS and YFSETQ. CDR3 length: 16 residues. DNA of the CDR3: TGCGCCAGCAGCGGGCGAGCAGGGGGCGCGGAAGAGACCCAGTACTTC. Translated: CASSGRAGGAEETQYF.

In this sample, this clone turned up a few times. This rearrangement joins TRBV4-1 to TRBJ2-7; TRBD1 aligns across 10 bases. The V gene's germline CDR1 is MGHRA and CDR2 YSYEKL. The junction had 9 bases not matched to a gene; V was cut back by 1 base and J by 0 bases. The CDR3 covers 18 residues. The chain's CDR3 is CASSQAMGQGQRSYEQYF. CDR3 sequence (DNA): TGCGCCAGCAGCCAAGCCATGGGACAGGGGCAGCGCTCCTACGAGCAGTACTTC.

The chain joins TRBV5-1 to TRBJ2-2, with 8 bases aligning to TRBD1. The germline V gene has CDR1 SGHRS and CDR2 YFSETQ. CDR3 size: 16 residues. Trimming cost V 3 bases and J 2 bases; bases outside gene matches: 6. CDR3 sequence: CASSSVGQVNTGELFF. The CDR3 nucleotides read TGCGCCAGCAGCTCCGTGGGACAGGTCAACACCGGGGAGCTGTTTTTT. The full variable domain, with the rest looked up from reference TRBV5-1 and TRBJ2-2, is KAGVTQTPRYLIKTRGQQVTLSCSPISGHRSVSWYQQTPGQGLQFLFEYFSETQRNKGNFPGRFSGRQFSNSRSEMNVSTLELGDSALYLCASSSVGQVNTGELFFGEGSRLTVL.

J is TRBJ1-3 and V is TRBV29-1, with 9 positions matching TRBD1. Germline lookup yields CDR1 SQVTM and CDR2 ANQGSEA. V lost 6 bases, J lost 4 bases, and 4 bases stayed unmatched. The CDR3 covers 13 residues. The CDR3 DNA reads TGCAGCGTGCCGGGACAGGGAGGAAACACCATATATTTT. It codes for CSVPGQGGNTIYF.

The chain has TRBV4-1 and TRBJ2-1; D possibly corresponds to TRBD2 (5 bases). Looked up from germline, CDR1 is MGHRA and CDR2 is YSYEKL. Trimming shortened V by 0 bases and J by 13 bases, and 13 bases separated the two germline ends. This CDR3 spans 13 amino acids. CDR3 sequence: CASSQDLGSVQFF. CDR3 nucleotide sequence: TGCGCCAGCAGCCAAGATCTGGGTAGCGTACAGTTCTTC.

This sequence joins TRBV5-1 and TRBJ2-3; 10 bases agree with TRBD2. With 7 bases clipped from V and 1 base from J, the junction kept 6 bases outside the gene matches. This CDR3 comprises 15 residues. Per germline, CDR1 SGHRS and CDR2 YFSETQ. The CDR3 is CASETGTSGTDTQYF. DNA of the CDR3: TGCGCCAGCGAAACCGGGACTAGCGGCACAGATACGCAGTATTTT.

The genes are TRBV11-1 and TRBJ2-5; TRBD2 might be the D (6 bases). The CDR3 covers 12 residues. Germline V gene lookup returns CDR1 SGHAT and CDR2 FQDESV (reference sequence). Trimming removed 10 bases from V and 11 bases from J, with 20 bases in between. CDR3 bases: TGTGCCACGGGCTACCTCCCGGGGGAGCAGTACTTC. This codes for CATGYLPGEQYF.

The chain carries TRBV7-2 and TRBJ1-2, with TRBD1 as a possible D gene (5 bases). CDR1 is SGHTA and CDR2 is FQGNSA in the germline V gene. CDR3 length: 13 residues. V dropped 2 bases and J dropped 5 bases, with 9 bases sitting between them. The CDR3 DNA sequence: TGTGCCAGCAGCTTAAACCAGGGATATGGCTACACCTTC. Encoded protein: CASSLNQGYGYTF.

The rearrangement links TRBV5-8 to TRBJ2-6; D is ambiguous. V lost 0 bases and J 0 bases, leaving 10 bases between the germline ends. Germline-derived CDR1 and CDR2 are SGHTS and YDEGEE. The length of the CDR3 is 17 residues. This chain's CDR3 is CASSLALYTSGANVLTF. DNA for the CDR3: TGTGCCAGCAGCTTGGCTCTGTACACCTCTGGGGCCAACGTCCTGACTTTC.

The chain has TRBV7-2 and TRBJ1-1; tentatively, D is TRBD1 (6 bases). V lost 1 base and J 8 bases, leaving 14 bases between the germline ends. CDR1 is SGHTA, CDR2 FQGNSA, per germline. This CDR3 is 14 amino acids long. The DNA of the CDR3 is TGTGCCAGCAGCTTAGGGACAGCGAGCTTGGAAGCTTTCTTT. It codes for CASSLGTASLEAFF. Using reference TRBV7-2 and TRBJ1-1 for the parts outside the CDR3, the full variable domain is GAGVSQSPSNKVTEKGKDVELRCDPISGHTALYWYRQSLGQGLEFLIYFQGNSAPDKSGLPSDRFSAERTGGSVSTLTIQRTQQEDSAVYLCASSLGTASLEAFFGQGTRLTVV.